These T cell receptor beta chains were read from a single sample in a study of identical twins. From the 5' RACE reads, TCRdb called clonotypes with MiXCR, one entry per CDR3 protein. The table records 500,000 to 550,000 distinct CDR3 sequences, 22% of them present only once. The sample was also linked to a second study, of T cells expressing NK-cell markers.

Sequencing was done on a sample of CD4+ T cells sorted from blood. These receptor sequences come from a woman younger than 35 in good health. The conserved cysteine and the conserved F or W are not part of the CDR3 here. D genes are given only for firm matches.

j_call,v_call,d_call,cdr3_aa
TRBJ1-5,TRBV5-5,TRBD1,ASSEQGAYQPQH
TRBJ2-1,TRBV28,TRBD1,ASSLFYRGAYGTYNEQF
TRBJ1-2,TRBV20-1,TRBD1,SARVQDRVYYGYT
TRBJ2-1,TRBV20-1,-,SARADRGQF
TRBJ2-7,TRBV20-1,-,SASYKLYEQY
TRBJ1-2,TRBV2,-,ASSESEGRYGYT
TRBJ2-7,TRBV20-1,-,SARVSTGSYEQY
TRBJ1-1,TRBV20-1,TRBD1,SAGTGLSRNTEAF
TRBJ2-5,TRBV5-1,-,ASSFTGARQETQY
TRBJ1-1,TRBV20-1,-,SARDWGKAEAF
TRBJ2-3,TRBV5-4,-,ASSRIAGITSTDTQY
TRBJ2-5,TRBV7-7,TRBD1,ASSLGGTGVQETQY
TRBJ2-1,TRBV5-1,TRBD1,ASSLAFGTGYNEQF
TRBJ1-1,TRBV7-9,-,ASSLARGLTGTEAF
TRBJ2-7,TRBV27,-,ASRRTGSWGYEQY
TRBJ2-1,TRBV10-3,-,AISETSEQF
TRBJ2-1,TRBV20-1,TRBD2,SARGALAGKGQF